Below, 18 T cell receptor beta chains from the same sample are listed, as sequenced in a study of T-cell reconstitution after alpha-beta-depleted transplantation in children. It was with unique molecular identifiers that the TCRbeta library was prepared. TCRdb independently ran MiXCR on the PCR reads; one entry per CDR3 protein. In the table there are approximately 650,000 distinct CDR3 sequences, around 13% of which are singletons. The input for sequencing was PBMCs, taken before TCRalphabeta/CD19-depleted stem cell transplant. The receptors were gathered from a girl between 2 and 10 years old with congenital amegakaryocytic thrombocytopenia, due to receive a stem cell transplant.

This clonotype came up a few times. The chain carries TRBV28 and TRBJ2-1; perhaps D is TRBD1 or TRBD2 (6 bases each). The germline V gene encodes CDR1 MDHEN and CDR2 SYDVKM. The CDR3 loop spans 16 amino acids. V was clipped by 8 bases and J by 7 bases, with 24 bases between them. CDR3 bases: TGTGCCAGCGGACAGATTTTCGGGGGCCGAGGGAATGAGCAGTTCTTC. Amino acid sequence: CASGQIFGGRGNEQFF.

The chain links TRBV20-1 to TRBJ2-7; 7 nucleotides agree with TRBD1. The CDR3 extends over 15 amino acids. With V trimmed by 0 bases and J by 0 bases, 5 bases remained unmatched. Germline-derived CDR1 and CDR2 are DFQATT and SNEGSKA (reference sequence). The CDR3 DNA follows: TGCAGTGCTAGAGATTTCGGGGACAGCTCCTACGAGCAGTACTTC. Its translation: CSARDFGDSSYEQYF.

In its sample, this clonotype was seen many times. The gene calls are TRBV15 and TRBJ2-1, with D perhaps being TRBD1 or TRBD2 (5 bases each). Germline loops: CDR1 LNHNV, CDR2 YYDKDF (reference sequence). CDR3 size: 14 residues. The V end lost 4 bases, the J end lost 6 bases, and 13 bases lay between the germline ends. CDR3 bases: TGTGCCACCAGCACCGGGACCGCCTTCAATGAGCAGTTCTTC. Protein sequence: CATSTGTAFNEQFF.

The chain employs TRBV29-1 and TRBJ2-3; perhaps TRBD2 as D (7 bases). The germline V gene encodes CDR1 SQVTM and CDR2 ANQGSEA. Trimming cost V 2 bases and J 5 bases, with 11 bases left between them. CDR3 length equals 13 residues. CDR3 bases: TGCAGCGTTGAAATGGGAGGGGGAGATACGCAGTATTTT. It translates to CSVEMGGGDTQYF.

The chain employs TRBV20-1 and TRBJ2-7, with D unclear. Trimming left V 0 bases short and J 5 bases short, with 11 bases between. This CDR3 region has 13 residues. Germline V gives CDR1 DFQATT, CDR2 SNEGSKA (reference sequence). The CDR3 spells CSARDPRQDEQYF. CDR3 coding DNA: TGCAGTGCTAGAGATCCGCGTCAGGACGAGCAGTACTTC.

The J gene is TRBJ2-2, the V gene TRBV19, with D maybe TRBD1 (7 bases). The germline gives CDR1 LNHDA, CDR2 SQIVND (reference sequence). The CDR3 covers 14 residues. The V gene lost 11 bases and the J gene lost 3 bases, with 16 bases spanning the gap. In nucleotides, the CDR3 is TGTGCCTCCAAGCAGGGGGGACACACCGGGGAGCTGTTTTTT. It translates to CASKQGGHTGELFF.

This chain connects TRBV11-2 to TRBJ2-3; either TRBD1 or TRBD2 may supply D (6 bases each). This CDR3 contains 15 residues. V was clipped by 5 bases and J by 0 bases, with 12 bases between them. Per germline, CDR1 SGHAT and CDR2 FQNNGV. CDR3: CASSRTGTSTDTQYF. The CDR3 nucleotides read TGTGCCAGCAGCCGAACAGGGACTAGCACAGATACGCAGTATTTT.

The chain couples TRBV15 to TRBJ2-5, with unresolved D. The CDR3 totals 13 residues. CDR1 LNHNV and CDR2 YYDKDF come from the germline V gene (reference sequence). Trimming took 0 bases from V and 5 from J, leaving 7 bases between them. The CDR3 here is CATSRDRAETQYF. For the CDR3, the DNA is TGTGCCACCAGCAGAGACAGAGCGGAGACCCAGTACTTC.

The CDR3 nucleotides read TGTGCCAGCAGTGCGAGAAGAGGGGGAGGGAACGGGGAGCTGTTTTTT. It specifies CASSARRGGGNGELFF. V is TRBV6-1 and J is TRBJ2-2; TRBD2 might be the D (7 bases). The germline V gene encodes CDR1 MNHNS and CDR2 SASEGT. The CDR3 sequence is 16 residues long. V was cut by 4 bases and J by 7 bases, with 19 bases left in between.

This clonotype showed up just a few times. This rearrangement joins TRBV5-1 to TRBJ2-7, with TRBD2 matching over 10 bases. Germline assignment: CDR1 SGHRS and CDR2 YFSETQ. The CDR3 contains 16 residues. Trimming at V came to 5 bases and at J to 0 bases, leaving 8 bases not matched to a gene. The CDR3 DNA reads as TGCGCCAGCAGTTCTGCTAGGACTAGCGGCTCCTACGAGCAGTACTTC. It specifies CASSSARTSGSYEQYF.

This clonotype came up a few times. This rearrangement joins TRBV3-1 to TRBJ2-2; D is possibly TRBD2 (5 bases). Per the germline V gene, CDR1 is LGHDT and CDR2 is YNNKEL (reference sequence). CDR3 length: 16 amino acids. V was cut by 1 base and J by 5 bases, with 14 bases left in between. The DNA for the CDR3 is TGTGCCAGCAGCCAAGTGCAAGCGGAAGGAACCGGGGAGCTGTTTTTT. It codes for CASSQVQAEGTGELFF. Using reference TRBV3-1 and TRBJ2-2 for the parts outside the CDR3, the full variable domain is DTAVSQTPKYLVTQMGNDKSIKCEQNLGHDTMYWYKQDSKKFLKIMFSYNNKELIINETVPNRFSPKSPDKAHLNLHINSLELGDSAVYFCASSQVQAEGTGELFFGEGSRLTVL.

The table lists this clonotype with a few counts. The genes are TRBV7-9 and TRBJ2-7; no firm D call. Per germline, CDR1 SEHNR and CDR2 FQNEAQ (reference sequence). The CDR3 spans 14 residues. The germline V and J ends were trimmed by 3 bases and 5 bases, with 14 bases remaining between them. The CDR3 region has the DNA TGTGCCAGCAGCTTTTTCACCCCTACCGACGAGCAGTACTTC. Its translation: CASSFFTPTDEQYF.

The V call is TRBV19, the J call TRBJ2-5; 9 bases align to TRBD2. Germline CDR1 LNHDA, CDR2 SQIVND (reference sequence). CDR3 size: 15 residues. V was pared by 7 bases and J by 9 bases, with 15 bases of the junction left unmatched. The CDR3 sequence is CASNDSGSAVAAQYF. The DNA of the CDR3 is TGTGCCAGTAACGATAGCGGGAGCGCCGTGGCGGCCCAGTACTTC.

Written as DNA, the CDR3 is TGTGCCAGCAGCCAAGTTAGCACCGGGGAGCTGTTTTTT. The encoded protein is CASSQVSTGELFF. This chain connects TRBV4-2 to TRBJ2-2; no clear D. The CDR3 runs to 13 residues. Per germline, CDR1 LGHNA and CDR2 YNFKEQ. V dropped 1 base and J dropped 4 bases, with 4 bases sitting between them.

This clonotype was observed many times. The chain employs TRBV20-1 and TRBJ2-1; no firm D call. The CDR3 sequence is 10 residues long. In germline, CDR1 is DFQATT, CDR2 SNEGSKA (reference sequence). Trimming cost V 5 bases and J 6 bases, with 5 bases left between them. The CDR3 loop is CSAYANEQFF. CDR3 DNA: TGCAGTGCTTATGCCAATGAGCAGTTCTTC.

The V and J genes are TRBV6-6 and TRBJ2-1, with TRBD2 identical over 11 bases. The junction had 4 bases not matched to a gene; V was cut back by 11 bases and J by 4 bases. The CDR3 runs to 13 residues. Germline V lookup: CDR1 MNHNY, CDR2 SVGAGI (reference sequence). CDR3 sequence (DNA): TGTGCCGGAGGGACTAGCGGATACAATGAGCAGTTCTTC. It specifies CAGGTSGYNEQFF.

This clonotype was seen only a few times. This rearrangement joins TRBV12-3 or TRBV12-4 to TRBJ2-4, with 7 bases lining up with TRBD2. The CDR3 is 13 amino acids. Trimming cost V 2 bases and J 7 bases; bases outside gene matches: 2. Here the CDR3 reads CASSLRGGNIQYF. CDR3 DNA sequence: TGTGCCAGCAGTTTAAGGGGAGGGAACATTCAGTACTTC.

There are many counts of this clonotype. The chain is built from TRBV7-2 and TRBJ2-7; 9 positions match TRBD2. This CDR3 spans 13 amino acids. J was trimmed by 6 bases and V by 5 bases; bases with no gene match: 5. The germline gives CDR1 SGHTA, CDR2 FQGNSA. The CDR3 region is CASSPLAGAEQYF. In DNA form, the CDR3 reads TGTGCCAGCAGCCCCTTAGCGGGAGCCGAGCAGTACTTC.